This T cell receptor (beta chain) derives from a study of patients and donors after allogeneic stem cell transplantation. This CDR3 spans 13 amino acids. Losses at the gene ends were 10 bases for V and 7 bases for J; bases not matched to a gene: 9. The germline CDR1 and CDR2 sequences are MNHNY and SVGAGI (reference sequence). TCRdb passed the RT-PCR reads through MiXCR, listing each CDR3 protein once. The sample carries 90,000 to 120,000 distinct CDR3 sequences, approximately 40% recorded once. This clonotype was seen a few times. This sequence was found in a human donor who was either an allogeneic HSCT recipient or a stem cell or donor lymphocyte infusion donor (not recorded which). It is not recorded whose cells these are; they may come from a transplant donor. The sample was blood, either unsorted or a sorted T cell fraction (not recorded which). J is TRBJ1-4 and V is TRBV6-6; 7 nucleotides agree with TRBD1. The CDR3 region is CATRGTVGEKLFF. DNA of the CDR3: TGTGCCACCCGGGGGACAGTGGGTGAAAAACTGTTTTTT.